The present T cell receptor beta chain was sequenced within a study of blood T cell repertoires in COVID-19. The CDR3 has 18 amino acids. Looked up from germline, CDR1 is SEHNR and CDR2 is FQNEAQ (reference sequence). V dropped 5 bases and J dropped 5; count of bases not matched to a gene: 13. Clones were read by immunoSEQ multiplex PCR, and TCRdb kept only the in-frame ones, dropping some. The data contain hundreds of thousands of clones, approximately 86% of them singletons. The origin of this receptor is a man aged 18 to 29 with active or convalescent COVID-19. Sequencing was done on a sample of peripheral blood. The chain combines TRBV7-9 with TRBJ1-3; 12 bases fit TRBD1. In nucleotides, the CDR3 is TGTGCCAGCAGCCCGGAGGGGACAGGGGGCAGTGGAAGAAACACCATATATTTT. Its protein is CASSPEGTGGSGRNTIYF.